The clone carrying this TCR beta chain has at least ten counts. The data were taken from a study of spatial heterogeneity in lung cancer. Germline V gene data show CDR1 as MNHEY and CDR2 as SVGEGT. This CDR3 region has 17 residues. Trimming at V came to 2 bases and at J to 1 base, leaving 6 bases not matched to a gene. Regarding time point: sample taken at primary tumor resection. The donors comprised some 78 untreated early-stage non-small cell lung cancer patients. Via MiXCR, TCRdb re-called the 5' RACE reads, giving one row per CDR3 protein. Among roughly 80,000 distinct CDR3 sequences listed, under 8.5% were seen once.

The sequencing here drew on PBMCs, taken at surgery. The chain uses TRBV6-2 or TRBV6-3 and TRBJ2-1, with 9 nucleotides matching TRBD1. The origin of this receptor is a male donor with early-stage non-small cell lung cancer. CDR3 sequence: CASSYIPGTGSYNEQFF. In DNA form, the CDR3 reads TGTGCCAGCAGTTACATTCCCGGGACAGGGTCCTACAATGAGCAGTTCTTC.